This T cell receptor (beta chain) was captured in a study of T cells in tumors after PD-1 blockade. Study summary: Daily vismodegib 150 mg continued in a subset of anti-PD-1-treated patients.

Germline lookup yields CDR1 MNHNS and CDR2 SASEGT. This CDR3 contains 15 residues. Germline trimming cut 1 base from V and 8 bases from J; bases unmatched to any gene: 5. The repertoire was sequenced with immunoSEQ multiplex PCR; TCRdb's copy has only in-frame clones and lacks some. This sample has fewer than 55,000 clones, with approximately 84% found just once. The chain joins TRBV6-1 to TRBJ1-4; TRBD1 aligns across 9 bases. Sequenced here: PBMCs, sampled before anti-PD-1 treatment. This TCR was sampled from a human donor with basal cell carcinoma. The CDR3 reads CASSEGGQGSEKLFF. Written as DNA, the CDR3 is TGTGCCAGCAGTGAAGGGGGACAGGGAAGCGAAAAACTGTTTTTT.